This T cell receptor (beta chain) was sequenced during a study of T cell responses to AZD1222 COVID-19 vaccine. Whole-study results and caveats: Seropositivity was recorded at baseline in only a handful of AZD1222 recipients. Compared with day 0, the breadth and depth of the Spike-specific TCR repertoire rose significantly after two doses of AZD1222.

Profiling relied on immunoSEQ multiplex PCR, and the TCRdb table lists in-frame clones only, not all of them. The data hold approximately 82,000 clones, with around 90% observed a single time. A note on this clone: What it binds is unknown.

The V end was cut by 4 bases, the J end by 7 bases, with 19 bases between. The CDR3 totals 15 residues. The germline V gene encodes CDR1 SGHAT and CDR2 FQDESV (reference sequence). The chain carries TRBV11-1 and TRBJ1-2; no firm D call. The sample in question was peripheral blood, obtained 28 days after the second AZD1222 dose. The source of this sequence is an adult who received the AZD1222 COVID-19 vaccine. The CDR3 region is CASSSPPAEIGGYTF. The CDR3 DNA follows: TGTGCCAGCAGCTCACCCCCCGCAGAGATCGGTGGCTACACCTTC. The full variable domain, its missing parts supplied by reference TRBV11-1 and TRBJ1-2, is EAEVAQSPRYKITEKSQAVAFWCDPISGHATLYWYRQILGQGPELLVQFQDESVVDDSQLPKDRFSAERLKGVDSTLKIQPAELGDSAMYLCASSSPPAEIGGYTFGSGTRLTVV.